This TCR beta chain was identified during a study of cytomegalovirus exposure and HLA in healthy donors. Amplification used 60 Vbeta primers and 13 Jbeta primers. The method was immunoSEQ multiplex PCR; TCRdb's version includes in-frame clones alone and lacks a portion of them. The sample consists of 150,000 to 200,000 clones, nearly 80% of them appearing once. Germline V gene data show CDR1 as SEHNR and CDR2 as FQNEAQ (reference sequence). Trimming removed 1 base from V and 5 bases from J, with 5 bases in between. This CDR3 has 13 residues. Material for sequencing was PBMCs. The chain employs TRBV7-9 and TRBJ2-2; D gene ambiguous. The clonotype comes from a man aged 18 to 35 in good health and CMV-seropositive. CDR3 protein: CASSLVETGELFF. In nucleotides, the CDR3 is TGTGCCAGCAGCTTAGTAGAGACCGGGGAGCTGTTTTTT.